Presented here are 27 T cell receptor beta chains from one specimen sequenced in a study of human T cells and chemical hapten exposure. The sample's time point: patch test 1, 2 weeks after DPC sensitization. Treatment defined: therapeutic diphenylcyclopropenone sensitization with weekly scalp DPC. One entry per CDR3 protein results from TCRdb running MiXCR on the RACE reads. The repertoire holds some 340,000 distinct CDR3 sequences, with under 9% as singletons. Source: whole blood, taken in connection with sensitization to the hapten diphenylcyclopropenone (DPC). Every receptor here comes from a woman aged 18 to 35 with alopecia areata. Some clones in this sample may be carry-over from other donors' samples.

This clonotype was counted between two and nine times. The chain links TRBV4-3 to TRBJ2-5; TRBD1 might be the D (5 bases). V lost 9 bases to trimming and J lost 1 base, with 15 bases between them. This CDR3 region has 14 residues. Germline lookup yields CDR1 LGHNA and CDR2 YSLEER. CDR3 in amino acids: CARRTHFLQETQYF. In DNA form, the CDR3 reads TGCGCCAGAAGGACACACTTTCTCCAAGAGACCCAGTACTTC.

This clonotype was recorded at least ten times. The chain uses TRBV5-1 and TRBJ2-1; 7 positions agree with TRBD1. Trimming cost V 4 bases and J 5 bases; bases outside gene matches: 3. The germline gives CDR1 SGHRS, CDR2 YFSETQ. The length of the CDR3 is 13 residues. The CDR3 is CASSPGQDNEQFF. CDR3 nucleotides: TGCGCCAGCAGCCCAGGACAGGACAATGAGCAGTTCTTC.

J is TRBJ2-3 and V is TRBV5-1; maybe TRBD2 (6 bases). This CDR3 is built from 15 residues. Trimming pared 5 bases from V and 1 base from J, leaving 14 bases between. The germline V gene has CDR1 SGHRS and CDR2 YFSETQ. The CDR3 sequence is CASSSGTFRTDTQYF. The CDR3 bases are TGCGCCAGCAGTTCCGGGACTTTCCGCACAGATACGCAGTATTTT. The full variable domain, rest sourced from reference TRBV5-1 and TRBJ2-3, is KAGVTQTPRYLIKTRGQQVTLSCSPISGHRSVSWYQQTPGQGLQFLFEYFSETQRNKGNFPGRFSGRQFSNSRSEMNVSTLELGDSALYLCASSSGTFRTDTQYFGPGTRLTVL.

This clonotype was counted many times. This sequence joins TRBV6-1 and TRBJ2-3; D is possibly TRBD1 (6 bases). The length of the CDR3 is 18 residues. Looked up from germline, CDR1 is MNHNS and CDR2 is SASEGT. Trimming removed 6 bases from V and 0 bases from J, with 22 bases in between. The CDR3 loop is CASSSTLIRTESTDTQYF. CDR3 nucleotides: TGTGCCAGCAGCAGTACACTCATCCGGACAGAGAGCACAGATACGCAGTATTTT.

This clonotype was picked up a small number of times. The chain has TRBV3-1 and TRBJ1-6; D is undetermined. CDR1 LGHDT and CDR2 YNNKEL come from the germline V gene (reference sequence). The V end lost 1 base, the J end lost 14 bases, and 9 bases lay between the germline ends. This CDR3 region has 12 residues. CDR3 loop: CASSQASTSLHF. The CDR3 DNA reads as TGTGCCAGCAGCCAAGCGTCCACCTCCCTCCACTTT.

The gene calls are TRBV6-5 and TRBJ2-3; the D is unclear. Looked up from germline, CDR1 is MNHEY and CDR2 is SVGAGI. The CDR3 contains 14 residues. V lost 6 bases and J lost 2, with 12 bases in between. The CDR3 loop reads CASSLSSLTDTQYF. CDR3 coding DNA: TGTGCCAGCAGCTTGTCTTCCCTCACAGATACGCAGTATTTT.

This clonotype was seen a handful of times. The genes are TRBV5-5 and TRBJ1-1, with a weak D call TRBD1 (6 bases). The germline gives CDR1 SGHKS, CDR2 YYEKEE (reference sequence). The V end was cut by 3 bases, the J end by 1 base, with 10 bases between. The CDR3 length is 14 residues. CDR3 region: CASSWTEQNTEAFF. In nucleotides, the CDR3 is TGTGCCAGCAGCTGGACAGAACAGAACACTGAAGCTTTCTTT. Full variable domain (missing parts from reference TRBV5-5 and TRBJ1-1): DAGVTQSPTHLIKTRGQQVTLRCSPISGHKSVSWYQQVLGQGPQFIFQYYEKEERGRGNFPDRFSARQFPNYSSELNVNALLLGDSALYLCASSWTEQNTEAFFGQGTRLTVV.

This clonotype has a handful of counts. V gene TRBV6-6 combines with J gene TRBJ1-1, with TRBD1 identical over 8 bases. CDR3 size: 14 residues. The V and J ends lost 8 bases and 3 bases, in that order; junction bases with no gene match: 8. Germline V gene lookup returns CDR1 MNHNY and CDR2 SVGAGI (reference sequence). The CDR3 region is CASLTGGGDTEAFF. As DNA, the CDR3 is TGTGCCAGCCTAACAGGGGGAGGTGACACTGAAGCTTTCTTT.

This clonotype was picked up many times. The chain employs TRBV5-1 and TRBJ2-3, with TRBD1 identical over 8 bases. Germline V gene data show CDR1 as SGHRS and CDR2 as YFSETQ. V shed 4 bases, J shed 4 bases, and the junction held 8 bases outside the gene matches. The CDR3 runs to 15 residues. The CDR3 spells CASSPDRAGADTQYF. DNA for the CDR3: TGCGCCAGCAGCCCGGACAGGGCTGGAGCAGATACGCAGTATTTT.

Worth noting for this clonotype: Since a much larger clone is just one base distant, this may be a read error. The chain links TRBV7-8 to TRBJ2-5; D possibly matches TRBD1 or TRBD2 (6 bases each). CDR3 size: 15 residues. In germline, CDR1 is SGHVS, CDR2 FQNEAQ. The CDR3 region is CASREGRQGQETRYF. CDR3 bases: TGTGCCAGCAGGGAAGGGAGGCAGGGGCAAGAGACCCGGTACTTC.

The V and J genes are TRBV9 and TRBJ2-5; tentative D call: TRBD1 (6 bases). The V end was cut by 0 bases, the J end by 5 bases, with 14 bases between. There are 15 residues in the CDR3. CDR1 and CDR2 from the germline V gene are SGDLS and YYNGEE. CDR3 sequence: CASSVGKGGLETQYF. CDR3 DNA sequence: TGTGCCAGCAGCGTAGGTAAAGGGGGTTTGGAGACCCAGTACTTC.

This clonotype was recorded at least ten times. The chain has TRBV18 and TRBJ1-1; D is uncertain. V was clipped by 5 bases and J by 5 bases, with 15 bases between them. The CDR3 contains 14 residues. CDR1 is KGHSH, CDR2 LQKENI, per germline. The CDR3 reads CASSGAWEGTEAFF. As DNA, the CDR3 is TGTGCCAGCTCAGGCGCCTGGGAAGGGACTGAAGCTTTCTTT.

In this sample, this clonotype turned up many times. This rearrangement joins TRBV28 to TRBJ2-3; a possible D gene is TRBD1 (6 bases). With 3 bases removed from V and 2 bases from J, the gap between germline ends came to 12 bases. Germline V CDR1 and CDR2: MDHEN, SYDVKM. There are 15 residues in the CDR3. CDR3 in amino acids: CASSLWQGLTDTQYF. In DNA, the CDR3 is TGTGCCAGCAGTTTGTGGCAGGGGCTCACAGATACGCAGTATTTT.

The chain links TRBV12-5 to TRBJ2-1; 13 bases align to TRBD2. CDR3 length: 14 residues. The V segment lost 3 bases and the J segment 13 bases; nucleotides outside the gene matches: 6. CDR1 LGHNT and CDR2 FRNRAP come from the germline V gene. CDR3 protein: CASGLGLAGEEQFF. Here the CDR3 DNA reads TGTGCTAGTGGTTTAGGACTAGCGGGGGAGGAACAGTTCTTC.

The V call is TRBV14, the J call TRBJ2-1, with TRBD1 matching over 8 bases. This CDR3 is built from 17 residues. Germline V gene sequence: CDR1 SGHDN, CDR2 FVKESK. V lost 1 base to trimming and J lost 2 bases; unmatched junction nucleotides: 7. Here the CDR3 reads CASSQVTGQGPYNEQFF. The CDR3 DNA reads as TGTGCCAGCAGCCAAGTAACCGGACAGGGTCCCTACAATGAGCAGTTCTTC.

In its sample, this clonotype was seen a few times. The chain links TRBV6-2 or TRBV6-3 to TRBJ2-7; 7 positions agree with TRBD1. This CDR3 is built from 15 residues. Germline loops: CDR1 MNHEY, CDR2 SVGEGT. V shed 1 base, J shed 3 bases, and the junction held 6 bases outside the gene matches. In DNA, the CDR3 is TGTGCCAGCAGTTACTTGGCAGGGGGAAGCTACGAGCAGTACTTC. Amino acid sequence: CASSYLAGGSYEQYF.

V is TRBV7-6 and J is TRBJ2-2, with no clear D. Germline CDR1 and CDR2: SGHVS and FNYEAQ. The CDR3 loop spans 13 amino acids. Trimming stripped 2 bases from V and 7 bases from J, with 8 bases between. The CDR3 nucleotides are TGTGCCAGCAGCTTATCAGTCGGCGGGGAGCTGTTTTTT. Protein: CASSLSVGGELFF.

This clonotype was counted ten times or more. The chain joins TRBV25-1 to TRBJ1-4; the D gene is possibly TRBD1 (5 bases). The germline V gene encodes CDR1 MGHDK and CDR2 SYGVNS. With 3 bases removed from V and 5 bases from J, the gap between germline ends came to 16 bases. The CDR3 length is 16 residues. The CDR3 DNA reads TGTGCCAGCAGTGAGGCCACGTCCAGGGTCAATGAAAAACTGTTTTTT. This translates into CASSEATSRVNEKLFF.

This clonotype appeared many times. The chain joins TRBV29-1 to TRBJ2-3; 7 positions match TRBD2. Per germline, CDR1 SQVTM and CDR2 ANQGSEA. The junction had 11 bases not matched to a gene; V was cut back by 5 bases and J by 0 bases. The CDR3 is 16 residues long. This chain's CDR3 is CSVLWGGTPSTDTQYF. The CDR3 DNA reads TGCAGCGTTTTGTGGGGGGGGACTCCCAGCACAGATACGCAGTATTTT.

This chain connects TRBV4-1 to TRBJ1-1; 10 bases are a match to TRBD1. J gave up 0 bases and V 1 base, and 2 bases lay outside the gene matches. Germline-derived CDR1 and CDR2 are MGHRA and YSYEKL. This CDR3 has 16 residues. The CDR3 protein is CASSQGTGGLNTEAFF. The CDR3 nucleotides are TGCGCCAGCAGCCAAGGGACAGGGGGGTTGAACACTGAAGCTTTCTTT.

This clonotype was detected many times. This sequence joins TRBV6-5 and TRBJ1-2; D call uncertain. With 0 bases removed from V and 0 bases from J, the gap between germline ends came to 8 bases. In germline, CDR1 is MNHEY, CDR2 SVGAGI. The CDR3 covers 15 residues. The CDR3 loop reads CASSYSRPANYGYTF. The CDR3 nucleotides are TGTGCCAGCAGTTACTCTCGCCCAGCTAACTATGGCTACACCTTC.

The table lists this clonotype with a few counts. This rearrangement joins TRBV6-5 to TRBJ1-2, with a weak D call TRBD1 (5 bases). The CDR3 extends over 16 amino acids. Germline CDR1 MNHEY, CDR2 SVGAGI. V gave up 0 bases and J gave up 4 bases, with 15 bases separating them. CDR3 residues: CASSYSSGHQTYGYTF. The CDR3 DNA reads as TGTGCCAGCAGTTACTCGTCAGGACACCAGACCTATGGCTACACCTTC.

This clonotype was counted many times. The chain couples TRBV14 to TRBJ2-1; D is possibly TRBD1 or TRBD2 (5 bases each). Deletions cut 1 base from V and 0 bases from J, with 13 bases between. This CDR3 is built from 17 residues. Per germline, CDR1 SGHDN and CDR2 FVKESK. The CDR3 nucleotides are TGTGCCAGCAGCCAAGGGGGGACGGTGAGCTCCTACAATGAGCAGTTCTTC. It is translated as CASSQGGTVSSYNEQFF.

This clonotype occurred many times. V and J are TRBV5-4 and TRBJ1-6; D is unclear. Trimming removed 5 bases at V and 4 bases at J, with 10 bases between. The CDR3 sequence is 14 residues long. CDR1 is SGHNT and CDR2 is YYREEE in the germline V gene (reference sequence). DNA of the CDR3: TGTGCCAGCAGACGAGGCCAGTATAATTCACCCCTCCACTTT. Translated, it gives CASRRGQYNSPLHF.

In its sample, this clonotype was seen a few times. Compared with germline, one end of the junction differs, possibly owing to a read error. The genes are TRBV10-3 and TRBJ2-2; tentatively, D is TRBD1 (6 bases). The CDR3 runs 15 residues. CDR1 ENHRY and CDR2 SYGVKD come from the germline V gene. For the CDR3, the DNA is TGTGACATCAGTGCGACAGGCCCGAACACCGGGGAGCTGTTTTTT. This gives the protein CDISATGPNTGELFF.

The chain uses TRBV6-5 and TRBJ1-2; D is undetermined. From germline, CDR1 is MNHEY and CDR2 SVGAGI. CDR3 size: 13 residues. V lost 6 bases and J 1 base, leaving 9 bases between the germline ends. CDR3 sequence (DNA): TGTGCCAGCAGGAAGACGGATAACTATGGCTACACCTTC. Protein: CASRKTDNYGYTF.

This clonotype was seen a handful of times. The chain links TRBV7-3 to TRBJ1-1; TRBD1 aligns across 8 bases. Germline V gene data show CDR1 as SGHTA and CDR2 as FQGTGA. The CDR3 loop spans 15 amino acids. V was clipped by 5 bases and J by 2 bases; unmatched bases: 7. The chain's CDR3 is CASSAWGQANTEAFF. The CDR3 DNA reads TGTGCCAGCAGCGCCTGGGGACAGGCAAACACTGAAGCTTTCTTT.